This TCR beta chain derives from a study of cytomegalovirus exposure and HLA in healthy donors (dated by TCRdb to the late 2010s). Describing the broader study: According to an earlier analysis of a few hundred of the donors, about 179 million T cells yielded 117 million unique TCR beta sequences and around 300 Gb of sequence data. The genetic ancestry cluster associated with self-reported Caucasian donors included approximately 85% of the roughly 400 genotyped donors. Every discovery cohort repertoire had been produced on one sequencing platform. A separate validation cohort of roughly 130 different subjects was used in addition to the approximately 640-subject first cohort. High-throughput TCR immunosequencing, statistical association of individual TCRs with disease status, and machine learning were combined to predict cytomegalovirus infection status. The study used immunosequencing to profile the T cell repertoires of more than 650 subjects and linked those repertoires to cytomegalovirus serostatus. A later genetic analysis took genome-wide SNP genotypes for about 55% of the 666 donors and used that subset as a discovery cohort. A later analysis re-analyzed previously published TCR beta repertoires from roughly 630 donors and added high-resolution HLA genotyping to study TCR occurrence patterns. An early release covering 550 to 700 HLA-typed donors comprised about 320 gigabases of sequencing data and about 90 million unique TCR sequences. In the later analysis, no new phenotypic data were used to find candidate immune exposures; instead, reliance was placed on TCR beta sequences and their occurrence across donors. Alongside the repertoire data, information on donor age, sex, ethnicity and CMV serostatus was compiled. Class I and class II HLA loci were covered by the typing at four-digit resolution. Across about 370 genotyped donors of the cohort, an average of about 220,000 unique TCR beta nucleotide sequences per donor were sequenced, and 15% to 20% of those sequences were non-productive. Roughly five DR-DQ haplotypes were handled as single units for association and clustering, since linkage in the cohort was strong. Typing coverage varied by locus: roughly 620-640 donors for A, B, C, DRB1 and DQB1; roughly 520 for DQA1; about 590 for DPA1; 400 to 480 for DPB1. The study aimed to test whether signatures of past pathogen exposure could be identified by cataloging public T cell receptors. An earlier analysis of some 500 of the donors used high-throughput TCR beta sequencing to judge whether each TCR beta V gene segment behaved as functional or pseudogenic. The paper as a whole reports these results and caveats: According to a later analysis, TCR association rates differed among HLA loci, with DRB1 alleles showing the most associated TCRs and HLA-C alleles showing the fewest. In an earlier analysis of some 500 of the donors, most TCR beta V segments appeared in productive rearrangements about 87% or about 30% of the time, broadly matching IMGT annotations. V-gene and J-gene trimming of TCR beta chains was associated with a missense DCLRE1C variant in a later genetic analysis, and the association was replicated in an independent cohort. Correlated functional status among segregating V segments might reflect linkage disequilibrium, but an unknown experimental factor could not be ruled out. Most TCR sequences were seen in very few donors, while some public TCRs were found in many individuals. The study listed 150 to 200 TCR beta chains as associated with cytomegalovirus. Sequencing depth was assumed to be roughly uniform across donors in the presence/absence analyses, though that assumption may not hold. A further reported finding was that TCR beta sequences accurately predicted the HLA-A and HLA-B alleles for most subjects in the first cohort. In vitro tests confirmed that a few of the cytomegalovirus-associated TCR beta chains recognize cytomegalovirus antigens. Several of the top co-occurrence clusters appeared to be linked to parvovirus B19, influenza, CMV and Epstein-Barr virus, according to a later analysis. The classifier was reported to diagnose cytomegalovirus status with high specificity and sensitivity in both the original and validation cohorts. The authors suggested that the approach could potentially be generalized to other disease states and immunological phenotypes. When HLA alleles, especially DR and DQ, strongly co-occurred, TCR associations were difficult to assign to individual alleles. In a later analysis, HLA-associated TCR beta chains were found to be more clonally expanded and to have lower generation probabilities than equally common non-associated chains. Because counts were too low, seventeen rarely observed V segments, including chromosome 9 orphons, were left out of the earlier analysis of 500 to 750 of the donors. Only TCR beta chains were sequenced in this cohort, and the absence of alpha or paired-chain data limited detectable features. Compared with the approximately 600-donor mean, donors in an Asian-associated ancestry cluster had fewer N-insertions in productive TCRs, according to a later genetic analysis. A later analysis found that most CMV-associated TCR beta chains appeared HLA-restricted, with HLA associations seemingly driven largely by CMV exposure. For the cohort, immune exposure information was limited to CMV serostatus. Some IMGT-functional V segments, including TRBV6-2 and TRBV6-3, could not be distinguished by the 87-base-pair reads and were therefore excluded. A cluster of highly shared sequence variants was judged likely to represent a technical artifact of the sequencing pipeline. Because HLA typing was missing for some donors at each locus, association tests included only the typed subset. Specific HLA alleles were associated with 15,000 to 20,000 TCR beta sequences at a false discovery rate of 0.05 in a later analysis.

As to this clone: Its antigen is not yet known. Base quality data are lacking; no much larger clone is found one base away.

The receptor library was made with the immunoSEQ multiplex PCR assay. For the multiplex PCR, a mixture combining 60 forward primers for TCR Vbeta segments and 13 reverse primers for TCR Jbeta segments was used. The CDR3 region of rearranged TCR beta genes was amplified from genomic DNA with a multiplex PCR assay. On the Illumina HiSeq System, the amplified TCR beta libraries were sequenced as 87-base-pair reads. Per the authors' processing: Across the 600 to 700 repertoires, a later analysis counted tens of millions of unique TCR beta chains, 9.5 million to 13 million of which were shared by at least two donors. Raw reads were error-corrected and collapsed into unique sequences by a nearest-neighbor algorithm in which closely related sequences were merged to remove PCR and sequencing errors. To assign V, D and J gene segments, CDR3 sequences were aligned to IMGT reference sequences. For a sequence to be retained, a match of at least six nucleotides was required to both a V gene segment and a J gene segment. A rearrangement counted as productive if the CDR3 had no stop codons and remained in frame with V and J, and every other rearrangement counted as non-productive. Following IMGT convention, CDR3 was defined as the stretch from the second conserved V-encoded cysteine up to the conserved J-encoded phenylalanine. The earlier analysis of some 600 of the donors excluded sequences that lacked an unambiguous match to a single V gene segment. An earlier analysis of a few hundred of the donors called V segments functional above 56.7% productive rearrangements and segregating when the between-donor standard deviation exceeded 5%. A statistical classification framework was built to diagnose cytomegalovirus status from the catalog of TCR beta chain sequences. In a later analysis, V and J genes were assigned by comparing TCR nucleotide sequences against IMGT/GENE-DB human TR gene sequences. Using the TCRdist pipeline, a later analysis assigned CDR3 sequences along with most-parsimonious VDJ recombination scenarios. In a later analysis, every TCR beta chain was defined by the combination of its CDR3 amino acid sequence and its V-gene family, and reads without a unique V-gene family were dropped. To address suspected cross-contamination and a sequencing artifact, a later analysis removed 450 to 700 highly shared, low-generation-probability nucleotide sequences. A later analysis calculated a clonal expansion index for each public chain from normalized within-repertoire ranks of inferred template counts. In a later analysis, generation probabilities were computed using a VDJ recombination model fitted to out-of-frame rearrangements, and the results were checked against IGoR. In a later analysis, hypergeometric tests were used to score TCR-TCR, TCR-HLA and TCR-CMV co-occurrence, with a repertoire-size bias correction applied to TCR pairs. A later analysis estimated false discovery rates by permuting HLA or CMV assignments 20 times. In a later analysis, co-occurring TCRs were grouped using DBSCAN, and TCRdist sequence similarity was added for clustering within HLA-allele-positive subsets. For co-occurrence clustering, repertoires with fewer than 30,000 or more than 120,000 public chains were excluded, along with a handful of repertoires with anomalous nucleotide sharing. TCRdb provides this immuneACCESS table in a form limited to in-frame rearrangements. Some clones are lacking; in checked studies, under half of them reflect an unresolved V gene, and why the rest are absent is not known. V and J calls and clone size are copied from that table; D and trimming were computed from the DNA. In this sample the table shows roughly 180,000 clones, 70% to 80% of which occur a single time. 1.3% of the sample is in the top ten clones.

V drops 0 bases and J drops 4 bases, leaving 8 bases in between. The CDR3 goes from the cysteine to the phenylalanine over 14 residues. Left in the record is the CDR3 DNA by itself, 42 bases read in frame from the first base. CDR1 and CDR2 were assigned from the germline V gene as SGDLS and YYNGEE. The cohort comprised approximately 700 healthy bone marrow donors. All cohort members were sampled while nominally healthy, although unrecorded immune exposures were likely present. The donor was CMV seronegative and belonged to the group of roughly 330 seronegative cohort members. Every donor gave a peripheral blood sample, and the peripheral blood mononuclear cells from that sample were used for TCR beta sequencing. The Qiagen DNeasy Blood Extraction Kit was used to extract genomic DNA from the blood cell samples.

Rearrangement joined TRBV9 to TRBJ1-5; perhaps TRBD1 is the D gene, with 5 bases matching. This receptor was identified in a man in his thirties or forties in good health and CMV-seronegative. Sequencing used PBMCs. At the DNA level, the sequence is TGTGCCAGCAGCGTAGGGACAACAAATCAGCCCCAGCATTTT. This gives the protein CASSVGTTNQPQHF. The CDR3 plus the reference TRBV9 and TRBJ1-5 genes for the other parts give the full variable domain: DSGVTQTPKHLITATGQRVTLRCSPRSGDLSVYWYQQSLDQGLQFLIQYYNGEERAKGNILERFSAQQFPDLHSELNLSSLELGDSALYFCASSVGTTNQPQHFGDGTRLSIL.